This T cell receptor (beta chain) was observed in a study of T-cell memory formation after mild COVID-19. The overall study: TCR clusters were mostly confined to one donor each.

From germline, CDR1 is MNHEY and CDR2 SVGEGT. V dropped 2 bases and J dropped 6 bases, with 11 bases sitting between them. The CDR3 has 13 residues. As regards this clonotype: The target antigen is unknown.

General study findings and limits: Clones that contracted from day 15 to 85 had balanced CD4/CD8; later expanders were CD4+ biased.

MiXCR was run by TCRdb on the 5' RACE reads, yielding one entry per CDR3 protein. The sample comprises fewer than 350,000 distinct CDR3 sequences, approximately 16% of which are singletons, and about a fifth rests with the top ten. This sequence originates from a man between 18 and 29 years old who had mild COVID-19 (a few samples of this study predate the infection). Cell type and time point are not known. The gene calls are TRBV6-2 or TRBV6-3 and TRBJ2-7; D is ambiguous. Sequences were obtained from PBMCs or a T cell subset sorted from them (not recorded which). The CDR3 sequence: CASSYGVEREQYF. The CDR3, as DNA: TGTGCCAGCAGTTACGGGGTTGAGCGCGAGCAGTACTTC.